The clone carrying this TCR beta chain was picked up one time. Antigen: not known. In germline, CDR1 is SGHTA, CDR2 FQGNSA. Losses at the gene ends were 5 bases for V and 5 bases for J; bases not matched to a gene: 6. CDR3 length: 14 residues. Repertoires were generated with immunoSEQ multiplex PCR, while TCRdb's copy carries only in-frame clones and drops some. This sample has 50,000 to 70,000 clones, with 65% to 75% found just once. The data are from a study of vaccination effects on CD4 cells after COVID-19. Study in general: A couple of convalescent donors provided samples 16 days and one week before vaccination.

Study-wide results and limits: Early timepoints after infection were absent, and convalescent patients were few in the study.

Following culture for about 11 days, CD4+ T cells were isolated. At days 3 and 7, half of the medium was exchanged for IL-2 medium. The TCR sequence derives from a human donor who had a prior SARS-CoV-2 infection. The genes are TRBV7-2 and TRBJ2-3, with 8 bases identical to TRBD2. This sample comprised CD4+ T cells from PBMCs cultured without peptide, obtained before COVID-19 vaccination. The DNA for the CDR3 is TGTGCCAGCAGCCGGGGGGGGGATTTAGATACGCAGTATTTT. This gives the protein CASSRGGDLDTQYF.